These 17 T cell receptor beta chains came from one sample sequenced in a study of blood T cell repertoires in COVID-19. Profiled with immunoSEQ multiplex PCR; TCRdb holds only in-frame clones, not every one. The sample holds about 250,000 clones, 65% to 85% seen once. Sequenced sample: peripheral blood. These receptors were taken from a woman in her thirties or forties with active or convalescent COVID-19.

The V call is TRBV18, the J call TRBJ1-5; D might be TRBD1 (6 bases). The CDR3 is 14 amino acids. The germline V gene has CDR1 KGHSH and CDR2 LQKENI. The germline V and J ends were trimmed by 5 bases and 9 bases, with 17 bases remaining between them. The CDR3 is CASSSEQGPSPQHF. CDR3 bases: TGTGCCAGCTCATCAGAACAGGGTCCATCGCCCCAGCATTTT.

The V gene is TRBV5-1, the J gene TRBJ2-1; TRBD2 aligns across 8 bases. This CDR3 has 14 amino acids. Germline CDR1 and CDR2: SGHRS and YFSETQ. Trimming removed 4 bases from V and 7 bases from J; junction bases left unmatched: 7. CDR3 sequence (DNA): TGCGCCAGCAGCCCGCGCGGGGGGCTTAATGAGCAGTTCTTC. Translated, it gives CASSPRGGLNEQFF.

The sample holds a few counts of this clone. The chain has TRBV2 and TRBJ1-5, with TRBD1 matching over 7 bases. The V gene's germline CDR1 is SNHLY and CDR2 FYNNEI. The CDR3 covers 15 residues. Trimming cost V 4 bases and J 1 base; bases outside gene matches: 4. The CDR3 spells CASSVNRGSNQPQHF. As DNA, the CDR3 is TGTGCCAGCAGTGTAAACAGGGGCAGCAATCAGCCCCAGCATTTT. The complete variable domain, with remaining parts taken from reference TRBV2 and TRBJ1-5, reads EPEVTQTPSHQVTQMGQEVILRCVPISNHLYFYWYRQILGQKVEFLVSFYNNEISEKSEIFDDQFSVERPDGSNFTLKIRSTKLEDSAMYFCASSVNRGSNQPQHFGDGTRLSIL.

This clone was counted at least ten times. The chain couples TRBV6-1 to TRBJ2-7; 8 nucleotides align to TRBD1. This CDR3 spans 15 amino acids. The V gene's germline CDR1 is MNHNS and CDR2 SASEGT. J gave up 6 bases and V 2 bases, and 9 bases lay outside the gene matches. The CDR3 reads CASSETQTGVFEQYF. CDR3 in DNA: TGTGCCAGCAGTGAAACCCAGACAGGGGTGTTCGAGCAGTACTTC.

The table lists this clone with a count of one. This sequence joins TRBV28 and TRBJ1-1; D not certain. V lost 2 bases and J lost 7, with 8 bases in between. The CDR3 has 12 residues. From germline, CDR1 is MDHEN and CDR2 SYDVKM. CDR3 nucleotide sequence: TGTGCCAGCAGTTTAAACTACCTTGAAGCTTTCTTT. It specifies CASSLNYLEAFF.

The rearrangement uses TRBV18 and TRBJ2-1; 8 nucleotides line up with TRBD2. The CDR3 sequence is 17 residues long. V was pared by 1 base and J by 10 bases, with 15 bases of the junction left unmatched. Germline V gives CDR1 KGHSH, CDR2 LQKENI. The CDR3 region is CASSPRTAAGGPREQFF. The CDR3 nucleotides are TGTGCCAGCTCACCACGAACCGCTGCGGGGGGCCCCCGGGAGCAGTTCTTC.

The rearrangement joins TRBV5-1 to TRBJ2-7; D may be TRBD2 (5 bases). V was clipped by 1 base and J by 1 base, with 18 bases between them. The CDR3 spans 17 residues. Germline V lookup: CDR1 SGHRS, CDR2 YFSETQ. The CDR3 loop is CASSLNQAEWESYEQYF. The CDR3 DNA reads TGCGCCAGCAGCTTGAACCAGGCGGAATGGGAGTCCTACGAGCAGTACTTC.

This clone was recorded once. The chain joins TRBV14 to TRBJ1-6, with TRBD1 matching over 8 bases. The germline V gene has CDR1 SGHDN and CDR2 FVKESK. J lost 6 bases, V lost 6 bases, and 4 bases had no gene match. This CDR3 contains 14 residues. The CDR3 protein is CASRGTGGNSPLHF. Written as DNA, the CDR3 is TGTGCCAGCAGGGGGACAGGCGGTAATTCACCCCTCCACTTT.

This clone was observed a few times. V and J are TRBV19 and TRBJ1-2, with D unresolved. V was pared by 1 base and J by 5 bases, with 8 bases between. The CDR3 contains 13 residues. In germline, CDR1 is LNHDA, CDR2 SQIVND (reference sequence). CDR3 sequence: CASSIAGSYGYTF. The DNA for the CDR3 is TGTGCCAGTAGTATAGCAGGAAGTTATGGCTACACCTTC. Combining the CDR3 with reference TRBV19 and TRBJ1-2 gives the whole variable domain DGGITQSPKYLFRKEGQNVTLSCEQNLNHDAMYWYRQDPGQGLRLIYYSQIVNDFQKGDIAEGYSVSREKKESFPLTVTSAQKNPTAFYLCASSIAGSYGYTFGSGTRLTVV.

The chain joins TRBV6-6 to TRBJ2-1; 10 bases align to TRBD1. The CDR3 runs 15 residues. CDR1 MNHNY and CDR2 SVGAGI come from the germline V gene (reference sequence). Trimming at V came to 5 bases and at J to 6 bases, leaving 7 bases not matched to a gene. The DNA for the CDR3 is TGTGCCAGCAGTCCCTTGGGGACAGGGGCCAATGAGCAGTTCTTC. Translating gives CASSPLGTGANEQFF.

The chain has TRBV7-6 and TRBJ1-2, with TRBD1 as a possible D gene (5 bases). The CDR3 covers 15 residues. Deletions cut 0 bases from V and 4 bases from J, with 12 bases between. Germline loops: CDR1 SGHVS, CDR2 FNYEAQ. CDR3 protein: CASSLARGTLYGYTF. The CDR3 DNA reads TGTGCCAGCAGCTTAGCGCGGGGGACCCTCTATGGCTACACCTTC.

The gene calls are TRBV7-3 and TRBJ1-2, with 11 positions matching TRBD1. The CDR3 runs to 20 residues. Losses at the gene ends were 5 bases for V and 4 bases for J; bases not matched to a gene: 21. Germline assignment: CDR1 SGHTA and CDR2 FQGTGA. In nucleotides, the CDR3 is TGTGCCAGCAGCCTACCCTCCGTCCGGGACAGGGGGGCTTCAAGCTATGGCTACACCTTC. As protein: CASSLPSVRDRGASSYGYTF.

V usage is TRBV6-4 and J usage is TRBJ2-7; TRBD1 matches 9 bases. This CDR3 is built from 14 residues. The trim removed 2 bases at V and 6 bases at J, leaving 5 bases unmatched. CDR1 is MRHNA and CDR2 is SNTAGT in the germline V gene. CDR3 loop: CASSDPGTGPEQYF. CDR3 nucleotide sequence: TGTGCCAGCAGTGACCCCGGGACAGGGCCCGAGCAGTACTTC.

This clone has a handful of counts. This chain uses TRBV5-1 with TRBJ1-1, with TRBD1 matching over 7 bases. Looked up from germline, CDR1 is SGHRS and CDR2 is YFSETQ. The CDR3 runs to 13 residues. With 4 bases clipped from V and 7 bases from J, the junction kept 7 bases outside the gene matches. CDR3 protein: CASSAGTAFEAFF. In DNA form, the CDR3 reads TGCGCCAGCAGCGCAGGGACAGCCTTTGAAGCTTTCTTT.

The chain employs TRBV11-2 and TRBJ1-1; D not resolved. CDR1 SGHAT and CDR2 FQNNGV come from the germline V gene. Trimming cost V 5 bases and J 11 bases, with 18 bases left between them. This CDR3 contains 13 residues. As DNA, the CDR3 is TGTGCCAGCAGCACACCTGCCCCTCCGTCGGCTTTCTTT. Protein sequence: CASSTPAPPSAFF.

This clone was observed a few times. The V and J genes are TRBV7-2 and TRBJ1-1; D is possibly TRBD1 (6 bases). The CDR3 length is 14 residues. Trimming cost V 2 bases and J 4 bases, with 11 bases left between them. Germline CDR1 is SGHTA and CDR2 is FQGNSA. The CDR3 protein is CASSLQGGSTEAFF. The CDR3 bases are TGTGCCAGCAGCTTACAAGGGGGATCCACTGAAGCTTTCTTT.

This chain links TRBV9 with TRBJ1-3, with 9 bases identical to TRBD1. The CDR3 loop spans 18 amino acids. Trimming cost V 4 bases and J 1 base; bases outside gene matches: 12. Germline V gives CDR1 SGDLS, CDR2 YYNGEE. The CDR3 loop is CASSTRPGTGKSGNTIYF. CDR3 bases: TGTGCCAGCAGCACACGTCCCGGGACAGGGAAGTCTGGAAACACCATATATTTT. The whole variable domain, remainder taken from reference TRBV9 and TRBJ1-3, is DSGVTQTPKHLITATGQRVTLRCSPRSGDLSVYWYQQSLDQGLQFLIQYYNGEERAKGNILERFSAQQFPDLHSELNLSSLELGDSALYFCASSTRPGTGKSGNTIYFGEGSWLTVV.